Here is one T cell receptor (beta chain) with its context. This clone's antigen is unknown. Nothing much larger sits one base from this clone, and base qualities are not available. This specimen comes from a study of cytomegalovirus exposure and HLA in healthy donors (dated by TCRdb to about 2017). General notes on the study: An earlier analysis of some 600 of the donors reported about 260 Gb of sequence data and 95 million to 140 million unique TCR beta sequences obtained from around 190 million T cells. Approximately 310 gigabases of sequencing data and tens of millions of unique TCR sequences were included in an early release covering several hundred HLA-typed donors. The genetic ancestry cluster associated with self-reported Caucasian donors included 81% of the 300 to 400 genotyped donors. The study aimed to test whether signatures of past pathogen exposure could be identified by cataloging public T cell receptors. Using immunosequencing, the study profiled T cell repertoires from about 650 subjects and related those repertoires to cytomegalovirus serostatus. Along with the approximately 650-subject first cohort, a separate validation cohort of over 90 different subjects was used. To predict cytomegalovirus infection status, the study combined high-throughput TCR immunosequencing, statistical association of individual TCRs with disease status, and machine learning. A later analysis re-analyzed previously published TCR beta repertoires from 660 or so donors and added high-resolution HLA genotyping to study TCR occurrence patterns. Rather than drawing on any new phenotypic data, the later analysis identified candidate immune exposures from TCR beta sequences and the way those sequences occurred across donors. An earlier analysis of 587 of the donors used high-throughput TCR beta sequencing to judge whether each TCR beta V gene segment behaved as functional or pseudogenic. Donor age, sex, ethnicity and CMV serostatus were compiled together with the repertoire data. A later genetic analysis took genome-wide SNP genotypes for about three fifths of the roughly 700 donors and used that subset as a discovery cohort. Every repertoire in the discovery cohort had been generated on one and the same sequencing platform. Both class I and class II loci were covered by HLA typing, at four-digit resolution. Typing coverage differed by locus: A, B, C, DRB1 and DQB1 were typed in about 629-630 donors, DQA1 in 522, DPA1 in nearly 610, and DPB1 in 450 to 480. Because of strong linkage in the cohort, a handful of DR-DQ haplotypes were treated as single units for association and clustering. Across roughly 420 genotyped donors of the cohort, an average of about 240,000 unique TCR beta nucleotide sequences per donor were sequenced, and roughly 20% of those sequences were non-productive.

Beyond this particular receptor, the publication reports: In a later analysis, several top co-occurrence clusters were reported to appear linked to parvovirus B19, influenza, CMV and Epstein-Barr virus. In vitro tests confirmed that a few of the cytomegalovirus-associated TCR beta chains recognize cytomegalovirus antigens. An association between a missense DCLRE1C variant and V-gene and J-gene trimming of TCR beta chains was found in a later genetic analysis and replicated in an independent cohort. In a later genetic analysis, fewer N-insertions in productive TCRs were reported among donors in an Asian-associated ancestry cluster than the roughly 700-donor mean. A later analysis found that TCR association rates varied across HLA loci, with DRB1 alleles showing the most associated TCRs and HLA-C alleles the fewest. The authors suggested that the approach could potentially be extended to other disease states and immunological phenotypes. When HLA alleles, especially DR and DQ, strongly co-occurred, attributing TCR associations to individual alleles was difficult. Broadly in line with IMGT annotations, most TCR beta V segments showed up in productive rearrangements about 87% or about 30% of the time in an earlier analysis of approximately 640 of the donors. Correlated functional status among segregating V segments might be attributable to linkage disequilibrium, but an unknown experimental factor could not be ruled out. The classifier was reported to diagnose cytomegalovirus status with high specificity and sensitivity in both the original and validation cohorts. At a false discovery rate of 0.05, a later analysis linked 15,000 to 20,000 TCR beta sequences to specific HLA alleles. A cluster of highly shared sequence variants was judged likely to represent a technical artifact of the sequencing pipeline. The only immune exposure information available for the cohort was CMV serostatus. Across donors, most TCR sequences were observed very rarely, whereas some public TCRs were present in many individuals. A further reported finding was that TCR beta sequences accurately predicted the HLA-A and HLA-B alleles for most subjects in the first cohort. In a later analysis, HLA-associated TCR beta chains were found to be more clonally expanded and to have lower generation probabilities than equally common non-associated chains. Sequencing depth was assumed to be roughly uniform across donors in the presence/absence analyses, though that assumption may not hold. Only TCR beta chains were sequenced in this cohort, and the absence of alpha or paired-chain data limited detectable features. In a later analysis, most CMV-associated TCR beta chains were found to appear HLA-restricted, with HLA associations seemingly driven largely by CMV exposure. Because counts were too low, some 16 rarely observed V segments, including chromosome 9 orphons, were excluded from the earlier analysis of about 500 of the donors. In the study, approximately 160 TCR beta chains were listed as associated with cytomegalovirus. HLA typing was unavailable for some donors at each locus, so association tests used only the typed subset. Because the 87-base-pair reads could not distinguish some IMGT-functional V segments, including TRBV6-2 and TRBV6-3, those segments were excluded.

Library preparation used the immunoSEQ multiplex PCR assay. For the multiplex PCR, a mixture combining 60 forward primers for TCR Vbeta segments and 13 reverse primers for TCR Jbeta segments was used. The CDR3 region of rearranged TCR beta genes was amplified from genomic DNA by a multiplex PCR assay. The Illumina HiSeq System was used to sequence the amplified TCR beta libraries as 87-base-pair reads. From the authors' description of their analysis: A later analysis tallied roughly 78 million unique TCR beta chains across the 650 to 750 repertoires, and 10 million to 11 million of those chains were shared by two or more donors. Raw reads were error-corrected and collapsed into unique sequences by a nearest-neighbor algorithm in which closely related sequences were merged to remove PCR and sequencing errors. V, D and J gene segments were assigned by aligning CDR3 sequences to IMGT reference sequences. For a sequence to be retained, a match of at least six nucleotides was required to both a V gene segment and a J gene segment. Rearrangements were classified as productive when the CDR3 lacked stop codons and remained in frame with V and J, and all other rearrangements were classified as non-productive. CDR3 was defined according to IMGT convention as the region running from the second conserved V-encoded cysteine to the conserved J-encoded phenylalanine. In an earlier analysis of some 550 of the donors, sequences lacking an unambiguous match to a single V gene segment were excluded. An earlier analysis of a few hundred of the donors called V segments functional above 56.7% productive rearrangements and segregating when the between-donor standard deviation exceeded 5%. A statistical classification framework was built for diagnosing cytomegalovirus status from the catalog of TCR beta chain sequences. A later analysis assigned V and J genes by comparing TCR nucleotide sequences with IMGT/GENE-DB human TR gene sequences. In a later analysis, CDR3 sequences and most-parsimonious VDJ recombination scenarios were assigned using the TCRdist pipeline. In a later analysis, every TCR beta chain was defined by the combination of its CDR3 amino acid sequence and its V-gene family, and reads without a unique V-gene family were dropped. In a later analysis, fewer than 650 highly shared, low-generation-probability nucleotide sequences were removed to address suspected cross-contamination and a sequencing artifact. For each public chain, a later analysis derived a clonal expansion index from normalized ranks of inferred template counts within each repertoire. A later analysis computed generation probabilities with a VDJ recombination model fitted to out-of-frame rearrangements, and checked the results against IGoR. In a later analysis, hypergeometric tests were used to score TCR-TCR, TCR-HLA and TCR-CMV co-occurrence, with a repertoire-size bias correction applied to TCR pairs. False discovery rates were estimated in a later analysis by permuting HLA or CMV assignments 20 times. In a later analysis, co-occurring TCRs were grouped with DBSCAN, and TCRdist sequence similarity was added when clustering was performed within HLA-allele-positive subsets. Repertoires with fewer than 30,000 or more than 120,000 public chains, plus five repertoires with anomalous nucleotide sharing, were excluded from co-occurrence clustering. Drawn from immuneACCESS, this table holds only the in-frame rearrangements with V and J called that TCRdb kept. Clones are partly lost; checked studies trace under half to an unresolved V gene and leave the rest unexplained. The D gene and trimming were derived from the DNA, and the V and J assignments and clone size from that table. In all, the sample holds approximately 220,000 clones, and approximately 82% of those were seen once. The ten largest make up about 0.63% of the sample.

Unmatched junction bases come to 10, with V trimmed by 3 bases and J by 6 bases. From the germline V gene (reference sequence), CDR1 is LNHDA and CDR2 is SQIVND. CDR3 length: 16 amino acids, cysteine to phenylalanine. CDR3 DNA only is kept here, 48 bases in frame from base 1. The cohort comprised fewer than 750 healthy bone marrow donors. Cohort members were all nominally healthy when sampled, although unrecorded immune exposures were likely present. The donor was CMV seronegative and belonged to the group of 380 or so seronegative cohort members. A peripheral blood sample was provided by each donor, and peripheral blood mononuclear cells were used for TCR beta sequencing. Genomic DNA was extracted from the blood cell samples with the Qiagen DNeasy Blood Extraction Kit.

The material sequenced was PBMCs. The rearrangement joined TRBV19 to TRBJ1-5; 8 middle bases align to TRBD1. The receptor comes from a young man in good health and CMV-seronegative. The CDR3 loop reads CASSISQGARIQPQHF. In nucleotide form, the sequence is TGTGCCAGTAGTATTTCTCAGGGGGCGAGGATTCAGCCCCAGCATTTT.